This TCR beta chain was retrieved from a study of blood T cell repertoires in COVID-19. Turning to the study itself: COVID-19 samples, acute and convalescent, were from the United States, Italy and Spain.

Participant-reported clinical history was the basis for cohort assignment. For recovered donors of Cohort 3, there were two negative PCRs, clearance, or symptom resolution. Germline-derived CDR1 and CDR2 are SGHRS and YFSETQ. V was pared by 4 bases and J by 1 base, with 5 bases of the junction left unmatched. The CDR3 totals 15 residues. The protocol was immunoSEQ multiplex PCR, while the TCRdb copy is restricted to in-frame clones and leaves out a portion. The profile shows about 180,000 clones, around 90% of them singletons. Sequenced: PBMCs or T cells enriched from blood (not recorded which). The receptor was isolated from a woman aged 18-30 years who had recovered from COVID-19. This sequence joins TRBV5-1 and TRBJ1-1, with TRBD1 matching 9 bases. The CDR3 region has the DNA TGCGCCAGCAGCAGCGGGGACAGGGCGAACACTGAAGCTTTCTTT. Amino acids: CASSSGDRANTEAFF.